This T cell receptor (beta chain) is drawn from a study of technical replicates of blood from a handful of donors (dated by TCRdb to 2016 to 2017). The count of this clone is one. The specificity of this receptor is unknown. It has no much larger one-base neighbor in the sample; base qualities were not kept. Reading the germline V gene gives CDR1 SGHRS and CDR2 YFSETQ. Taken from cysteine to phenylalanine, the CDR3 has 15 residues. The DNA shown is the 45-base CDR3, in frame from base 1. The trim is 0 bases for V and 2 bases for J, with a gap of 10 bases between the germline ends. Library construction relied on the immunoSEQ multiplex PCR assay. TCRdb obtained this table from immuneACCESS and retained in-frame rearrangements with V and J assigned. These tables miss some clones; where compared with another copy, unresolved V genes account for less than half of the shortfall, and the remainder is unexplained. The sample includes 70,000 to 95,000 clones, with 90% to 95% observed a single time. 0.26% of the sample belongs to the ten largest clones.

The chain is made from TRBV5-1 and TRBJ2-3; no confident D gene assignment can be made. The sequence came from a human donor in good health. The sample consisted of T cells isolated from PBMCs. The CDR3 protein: CASSLAALLTDTQYF. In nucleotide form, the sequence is TGCGCCAGCAGCTTGGCCGCACTCCTCACAGATACGCAGTATTTT.